The clone carrying this T cell receptor (beta chain) was seen a handful of times. Assay: immunoSEQ multiplex PCR; the TCRdb copy retains only in-frame clones and omits some. The sample yields roughly 2 million clones, around 95% seen once. This CDR3 contains 13 residues. Trimming cost V 4 bases and J 5 bases, with 12 bases left between them. Germline-derived CDR1 and CDR2 are SGHRS and YFSETQ. This sample is part of a study of shared clonotypes between healthy human individuals. Sequenced: naive CD4+ T cells sorted from blood. Described subset: CD45RA+ positively selected. This sequence was found in a man aged 18 to 29 in good health. V usage is TRBV5-1 and J usage is TRBJ1-2, with a tentative D call TRBD1 (6 bases). The DNA for the CDR3 is TGCGCCAGCAGCACGGGGGCGGATTATGGCTACACCTTC. Encoded protein: CASSTGADYGYTF.